The 14 T cell receptor beta chains below were found in one sample sequenced in a study of T cell responses to AZD1222 COVID-19 vaccine. Generated by immunoSEQ multiplex PCR, the TCRdb table keeps only in-frame clones and is missing some. The sample comprises roughly 58,000 clones, approximately 89% of which are singletons, and roughly 6% rests with the top ten. The sample consisted of peripheral blood, taken 28 days after the second AZD1222 dose. These receptors all come from an adult who received the AZD1222 COVID-19 vaccine.

This clone was observed a single time. This rearrangement joins TRBV6-5 to TRBJ1-2; TRBD1 matches 8 bases. Germline lookup yields CDR1 MNHEY and CDR2 SVGAGI. CDR3 size: 14 residues. Losses at the gene ends were 2 bases for V and 4 bases for J; bases not matched to a gene: 3. The CDR3, as DNA: TGTGCCAGCAGTTACCAAGACAGGGGCTATGGCTACACCTTC. Translating it yields CASSYQDRGYGYTF.

V and J are TRBV6-6 and TRBJ2-7, with D maybe TRBD2 (6 bases). Germline-derived CDR1 and CDR2 are MNHNY and SVGAGI (reference sequence). The V end lost 9 bases, the J end lost 2 bases, and 14 bases lay between the germline ends. There are 13 residues in the CDR3. CDR3 coding DNA: TGTGCCAGTCTGGGGGAGGTAACCTACGAGCAGTACTTC. Protein product: CASLGEVTYEQYF.

J is TRBJ2-4 and V is TRBV28; D gene unclear. Germline values: CDR1 MDHEN, CDR2 SYDVKM. V was pared by 5 bases and J by 7 bases, with 9 bases between. The CDR3 is 12 residues long. The CDR3 region is CASSLSPNIQYF. CDR3 in DNA: TGTGCCAGCAGTCTTTCCCCGAACATTCAGTACTTC.

This clone was found a few times. Here the CDR3 reads CASNEAGGPSEQYF. CDR3 DNA: TGCGCCAGCAACGAGGCGGGAGGGCCATCCGAGCAGTACTTC. The V call is TRBV10-2, the J call TRBJ2-7; 9 bases fit TRBD2. The CDR3 is 14 residues long. CDR1 is WSHSY, CDR2 SAAADI, per germline. Losses at the gene ends were 7 bases for V and 6 bases for J; bases not matched to a gene: 10.

The chain couples TRBV12-2 to TRBJ2-3; the table assigns TRBD2, which was not confirmed against the DNA. TRBV12-2 is classified as a pseudogene. CDR3 length equals 17 residues. As DNA, the CDR3 is TGTGCAAGTCGCTTAGAGCCAGCGCCTAGCGGCACAGATACGCAGTATTTT. Translated: CASRLEPAPSGTDTQYF.

The V call is TRBV6-5, the J call TRBJ2-2; D is uncertain. Trimming stripped 8 bases from V and 1 base from J, with 8 bases between. Germline V gives CDR1 MNHEY, CDR2 SVGAGI. The CDR3 runs to 13 residues. The CDR3 loop reads CASLRQNTGELFF. In DNA form, the CDR3 reads TGTGCCAGCTTGCGACAGAACACCGGGGAGCTGTTTTTT.

The V call is TRBV18, the J call TRBJ1-2; 9 positions agree with TRBD1. Germline V CDR1 and CDR2: KGHSH, LQKENI. The length of the CDR3 is 15 residues. Trimming at V came to 3 bases and at J to 1 base, leaving 3 bases not matched to a gene. In DNA, the CDR3 is TGTGCCAGCTCACCCCCGACAGGGGGTAACTATGGCTACACCTTC. This encodes CASSPPTGGNYGYTF.

This chain joins TRBV24-1 and TRBJ2-1; 14 bases align to TRBD2. CDR1 and CDR2 from the germline V gene are KGHDR and SFDVKD. This CDR3 contains 19 residues. V lost 5 bases, J lost 0 bases, and 8 bases stayed unmatched. In DNA form, the CDR3 reads TGTGCCACCAGTGCGGGAGCCGGGACTAGCGGGAGCTCCTACAATGAGCAGTTCTTC. It translates to CATSAGAGTSGSSYNEQFF.

V usage is TRBV7-9 and J usage is TRBJ2-5; 7 nucleotides align to TRBD2. Germline CDR1 and CDR2: SEHNR and FQNEAQ (reference sequence). The J segment lost 4 bases and the V segment lost 5 bases, leaving 7 bases of the junction unmatched. The CDR3 runs 14 residues. CDR3 sequence reads: CASSVSSGAETQYF. The CDR3 DNA is TGTGCCAGCAGCGTGTCTAGCGGAGCAGAGACCCAGTACTTC.

The gene calls are TRBV11-2 and TRBJ1-4; D gene ambiguous. The V gene's germline CDR1 is SGHAT and CDR2 FQNNGV. This CDR3 spans 15 amino acids. Trimming cost V 1 base and J 8 bases, with 14 bases left between them. The DNA for the CDR3 is TGTGCCAGCAGCTTAGCAGGCCTGGGAAGGGAAAAACTGTTTTTT. It translates to CASSLAGLGREKLFF.

The chain is built from TRBV28 and TRBJ2-1, with D maybe TRBD2 (7 bases). The CDR3 totals 12 residues. V was trimmed by 5 bases and J by 16 bases, leaving 18 bases between them. CDR1 MDHEN and CDR2 SYDVKM come from the germline V gene. The CDR3 is CASSGGPGGHFF. The CDR3 DNA reads TGTGCCAGCAGTGGGGGGCCCGGGGGGCATTTCTTC.

The rearrangement links TRBV24-1 to TRBJ2-4, with 8 bases lining up with TRBD2. The length of the CDR3 is 17 residues. Germline trimming cut 4 bases from V and 3 bases from J; bases unmatched to any gene: 10. Germline lookup yields CDR1 KGHDR and CDR2 SFDVKD. Here the CDR3 reads CATSDLSGRRVKNIQYF. DNA for the CDR3: TGTGCCACCAGTGACCTAAGCGGGAGAAGGGTCAAAAACATTCAGTACTTC.

The chain carries TRBV4-3 and TRBJ2-2; the match to TRBD1 covers 9 bases. CDR1 is LGHNA, CDR2 YSLEER, per germline. This CDR3 comprises 16 residues. V shed 2 bases and J 6 bases; nucleotides not matched to a gene: 7. For the CDR3, the DNA is TGCGCCAGCAGCCAACCACCGGGACAGGGTGCCGGGGAGCTGTTTTTT. Protein product: CASSQPPGQGAGELFF.

This chain uses TRBV10-2 with TRBJ2-2; TRBD2 agrees at 7 bases. Losses at the gene ends were 7 bases for V and 5 bases for J; bases not matched to a gene: 10. The CDR3 contains 15 residues. CDR1 and CDR2 from the germline V gene are WSHSY and SAAADI. The CDR3 loop is CASNGRGSETGELFF. As DNA, the CDR3 is TGCGCCAGCAACGGGCGCGGGAGTGAGACCGGGGAGCTGTTTTTT.